The T cell receptor (beta chain) described here comes from a study of shared clonotypes between healthy human individuals. From germline, CDR1 is MNHNS and CDR2 SASEGT. The CDR3 totals 13 residues. Trimming removed 4 bases at V and 9 bases at J, with 13 bases between. A CD45RA+ naive subset and a CD45RA-negative memory subset were split from CD4+ cells. This clone appeared a few times. Data came from immunoSEQ multiplex PCR; TCRdb stores just in-frame clones and leaves some out. The sample carries 2 million or so clones, over 85% recorded once. The TCR comes from a man between 18 and 35 years old in good health. The chain links TRBV6-1 to TRBJ2-4; D possibly uses TRBD1 or TRBD2 (5 bases each). Sequenced input: naive CD4+ T cells sorted from blood. The subset here: CD45RA+ positively selected. This CDR3 is CASSAGTVGIQYF. For the CDR3, the DNA is TGTGCCAGCAGTGCCGGGACCGTCGGCATTCAGTACTTC.